This T cell receptor (beta chain) stems from a study of cytomegalovirus exposure and HLA in healthy donors. Study-wide findings and caveats: Later analysis identified around 15,000 TCR beta sequences associated with HLA alleles, using a false discovery rate threshold of 0.05.

The CDR3 contains 15 residues. Germline trimming cut 10 bases from V and 2 bases from J; bases unmatched to any gene: 11. Germline assignment: CDR1 LNHDA and CDR2 SQIVND (reference sequence). Points on this clone: Its antigen is not known.

Primers for the PCR totalled 60 Vbeta and 13 Jbeta. Data came from immunoSEQ multiplex PCR; TCRdb stores just in-frame clones and leaves some out. This sample yields about 140,000 clones, of which roughly 70% are seen a single time; over 6.5% belongs to the top ten. The sequenced sample consisted of PBMCs. The chain combines TRBV19 with TRBJ1-5, with TRBD1 matching 7 bases. The clonotype comes from a man aged 25-40 years in good health and CMV-seronegative. CDR3 in amino acids: CATSRGGTGNQPQHF. For the CDR3, the DNA is TGTGCCACCTCCCGGGGCGGGACAGGCAATCAGCCCCAGCATTTT. Full variable domain (missing parts from reference TRBV19 and TRBJ1-5): DGGITQSPKYLFRKEGQNVTLSCEQNLNHDAMYWYRQDPGQGLRLIYYSQIVNDFQKGDIAEGYSVSREKKESFPLTVTSAQKNPTAFYLCATSRGGTGNQPQHFGDGTRLSIL.